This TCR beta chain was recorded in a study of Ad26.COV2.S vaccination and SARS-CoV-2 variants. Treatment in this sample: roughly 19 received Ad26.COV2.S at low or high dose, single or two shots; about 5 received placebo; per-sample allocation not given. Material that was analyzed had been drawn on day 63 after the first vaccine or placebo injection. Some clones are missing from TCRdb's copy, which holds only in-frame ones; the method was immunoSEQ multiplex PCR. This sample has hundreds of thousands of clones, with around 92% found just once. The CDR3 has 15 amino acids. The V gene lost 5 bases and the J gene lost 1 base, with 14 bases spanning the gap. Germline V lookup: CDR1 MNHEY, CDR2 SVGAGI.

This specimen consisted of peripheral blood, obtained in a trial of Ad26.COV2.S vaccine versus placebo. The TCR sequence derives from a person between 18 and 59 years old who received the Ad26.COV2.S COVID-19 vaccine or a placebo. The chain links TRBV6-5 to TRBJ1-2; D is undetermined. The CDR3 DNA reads TGTGCCAGCAGTCAGGACCGCGATATTAACTATGGCTACACCTTC. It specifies CASSQDRDINYGYTF.